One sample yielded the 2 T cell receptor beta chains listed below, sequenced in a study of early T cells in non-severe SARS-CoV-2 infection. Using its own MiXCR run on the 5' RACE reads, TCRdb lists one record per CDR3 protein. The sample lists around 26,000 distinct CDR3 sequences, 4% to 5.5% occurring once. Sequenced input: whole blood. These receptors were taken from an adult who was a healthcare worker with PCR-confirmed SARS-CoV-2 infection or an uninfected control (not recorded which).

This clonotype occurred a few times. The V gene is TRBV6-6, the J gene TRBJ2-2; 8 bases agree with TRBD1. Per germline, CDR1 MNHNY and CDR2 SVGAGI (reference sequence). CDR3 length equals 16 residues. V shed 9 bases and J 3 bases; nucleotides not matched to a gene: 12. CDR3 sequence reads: CASREWGQEYTGELFF. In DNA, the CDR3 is TGTGCCAGTCGAGAGTGGGGACAGGAGTACACCGGGGAGCTGTTTTTT.

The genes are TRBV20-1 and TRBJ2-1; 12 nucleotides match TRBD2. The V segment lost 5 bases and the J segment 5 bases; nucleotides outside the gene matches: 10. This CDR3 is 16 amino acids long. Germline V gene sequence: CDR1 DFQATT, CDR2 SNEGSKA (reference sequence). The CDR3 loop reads CSAEDRTSGTDNEQFF. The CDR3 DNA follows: TGCAGTGCTGAGGACCGGACTAGCGGGACCGACAATGAGCAGTTCTTC.